This is a list of T cell receptor beta chains from one sample in a study of T cells after yellow fever vaccination. In TCRdb, the 5' RACE reads were re-called with MiXCR into one record per CDR3 protein. The table has 200,000 to 250,000 distinct CDR3 sequences, around 7% seen once. The input for sequencing was CD4+ T cells sorted from PBMCs, taken 15 days after the yellow fever booster vaccination. The receptors shown here come from a man aged 25 to 45 who received the YFV17D yellow fever vaccine. Both conserved end residues are part of each CDR3. Each record gives: D gene, clone size, V gene, J gene, CDR3 DNA, CDR3 protein. D genes are given only for firm matches. Size tells how often a clone was seen (once, few, many) or the class of an expanded clone, and some rows leave it out.

d_call: -; clone_size: many; v_call: TRBV4-2; j_call: TRBJ2-3; cdr3_nt: TGTGCCAGCAGCCAAGGTCCCCCCCTAGAGGATACGCAGTATTTT; cdr3_aa: CASSQGPPLEDTQYF
d_call: -; clone_size: -; v_call: TRBV7-9; j_call: TRBJ2-1; cdr3_nt: TGTGCCAGCAGCCCCCGCCAGGGGTCCTCGCCGTTCTTC; cdr3_aa: CASSPRQGSSPFF
d_call: TRBD1; clone_size: -; v_call: TRBV6-2/TRBV6-3; j_call: TRBJ1-2; cdr3_nt: TGTGCCACCTCGGGACAGGGTTATGGCTACACCTTC; cdr3_aa: CATSGQGYGYTF
d_call: TRBD2; clone_size: few; v_call: TRBV7-2; j_call: TRBJ2-2; cdr3_nt: TGTGCCAGCAGCTTAGCTAGCGGGAGCGAGCCCGGGGAGCTGTTTTTT; cdr3_aa: CASSLASGSEPGELFF
d_call: -; clone_size: -; v_call: TRBV10-3; j_call: TRBJ2-7; cdr3_nt: TGTGCCATCAGTGAAGGGAGGAGGGAGCAGTACTTC; cdr3_aa: CAISEGRREQYF
d_call: -; clone_size: -; v_call: TRBV12-3/TRBV12-4; j_call: TRBJ1-1; cdr3_nt: TGTGCCAGCAGTCAATCGTTCAAAACAGCTTTCTTT; cdr3_aa: CASSQSFKTAFF
d_call: TRBD2; clone_size: many; v_call: TRBV4-2; j_call: TRBJ2-7; cdr3_nt: TGTGCCAGCAGCCAAGATTGGACTAGCGTCGAGCAGTACTTC; cdr3_aa: CASSQDWTSVEQYF
d_call: TRBD2; clone_size: -; v_call: TRBV7-2; j_call: TRBJ2-3; cdr3_nt: TGTGCCAGCAGCTTAGATGGGACTAGCGGGAAACGGGCGCAGTATTTT; cdr3_aa: CASSLDGTSGKRAQYF
d_call: -; clone_size: many; v_call: TRBV20-1; j_call: TRBJ2-1; cdr3_nt: TGCAGTGCTAGTCCAACGGGAGTATACAATGAGCAGTTCTTC; cdr3_aa: CSASPTGVYNEQFF
d_call: TRBD1; clone_size: many; v_call: TRBV12-3/TRBV12-4; j_call: TRBJ2-5; cdr3_nt: TGTGCCAGCAGTATAACAGGGGGCAGGATGGAGACCCAGTACTTC; cdr3_aa: CASSITGGRMETQYF
d_call: TRBD2; clone_size: -; v_call: TRBV20-1; j_call: TRBJ2-7; cdr3_nt: TGCAGTGCTAGAGTCGGACTAGCCCGCTACGAGCAGTACTTC; cdr3_aa: CSARVGLARYEQYF
d_call: TRBD1; clone_size: many; v_call: TRBV14; j_call: TRBJ2-1; cdr3_nt: TGTGCCAGCAGCCATGGGACAGGGTATTACAATGAGCAGTTCTTC; cdr3_aa: CASSHGTGYYNEQFF
d_call: -; clone_size: many; v_call: TRBV5-1; j_call: TRBJ2-5; cdr3_nt: TGCGCCAGCAGCCCCGGAGATGAGGAGACCCAGTACTTC; cdr3_aa: CASSPGDEETQYF
d_call: -; clone_size: -; v_call: TRBV7-2; j_call: TRBJ1-4; cdr3_nt: TGTGCCAGCAGCTCCAGATTTGGTGAAAAACTGTTTTTT; cdr3_aa: CASSSRFGEKLFF
d_call: TRBD2; clone_size: many; v_call: TRBV10-3; j_call: TRBJ2-1; cdr3_nt: TGTGCCATCAGTGAGTCGGCGGGGGGAGGCTCCTACAATGAGCAGTTCTTC; cdr3_aa: CAISESAGGGSYNEQFF
d_call: -; clone_size: -; v_call: TRBV11-1; j_call: TRBJ1-5; cdr3_nt: TGTGCCAGCAGCTTAGAAGGTTCCAGGCTCGATAGCAATCAGCCCCAGCATTTT; cdr3_aa: CASSLEGSRLDSNQPQHF
d_call: -; clone_size: few; v_call: TRBV6-5; j_call: TRBJ2-2; cdr3_nt: TGTGCCAGCAGTTACAATTTCGGGACCGGCGGGGAGCTGTTTTTT; cdr3_aa: CASSYNFGTGGELFF
d_call: -; clone_size: few; v_call: TRBV14; j_call: TRBJ1-2; cdr3_nt: TGTGCCAGCAGCCAAGGCACAGGGAAGGATGGCTACACCTTC; cdr3_aa: CASSQGTGKDGYTF
d_call: TRBD2; clone_size: few; v_call: TRBV5-4; j_call: TRBJ2-3; cdr3_nt: TGTGCCAGCAGCCCGAAGGGCGGGAGAACAGATACGCAGTATTTT; cdr3_aa: CASSPKGGRTDTQYF
d_call: TRBD2; clone_size: -; v_call: TRBV29-1; j_call: TRBJ2-3; cdr3_nt: TGCAGCGTTCGGGAGGGGGGCACAGATACGCAGTATTTT; cdr3_aa: CSVREGGTDTQYF
d_call: -; clone_size: few; v_call: TRBV7-8; j_call: TRBJ2-7; cdr3_nt: TGTGCCAGCAGCAGACAACAGGGTAGGGGTTACGAGCAGTACTTC; cdr3_aa: CASSRQQGRGYEQYF
d_call: TRBD2; clone_size: few; v_call: TRBV29-1; j_call: TRBJ2-7; cdr3_nt: TGCAGCGTTCGAGCGGGAACCTTCTACGAGCAGTACTTC; cdr3_aa: CSVRAGTFYEQYF
d_call: -; clone_size: few; v_call: TRBV9; j_call: TRBJ2-7; cdr3_nt: TGTGCCAGCAGCGTAGCCCCGGGAGCGGTGGAGCAGTACTTC; cdr3_aa: CASSVAPGAVEQYF
d_call: -; clone_size: -; v_call: TRBV5-1; j_call: TRBJ1-1; cdr3_nt: TGCGCCAGCAGCTTGGGGTCGATTGGGGGCGCGGACACTGAAGCTTTCTTT; cdr3_aa: CASSLGSIGGADTEAFF
d_call: -; clone_size: few; v_call: TRBV5-1; j_call: TRBJ1-3; cdr3_nt: TGCGCCAGCAGCTTGCGGTCGTCGCAGCCACTTTCTGGAAACACCATATATTTT; cdr3_aa: CASSLRSSQPLSGNTIYF
d_call: TRBD2; clone_size: many; v_call: TRBV7-2; j_call: TRBJ2-2; cdr3_nt: TGTGCCAGCAGCCCTGGGACTAGCGGGACGTGGACCGGGGAGCTGTTTTTT; cdr3_aa: CASSPGTSGTWTGELFF
d_call: -; clone_size: few; v_call: TRBV20-1; j_call: TRBJ2-7; cdr3_nt: TGCAGTGCTAAAGGCGACTTAGCCCGCGAGCAGTACTTC; cdr3_aa: CSAKGDLAREQYF
d_call: -; clone_size: -; v_call: TRBV7-2; j_call: TRBJ1-1; cdr3_nt: TGTGCCAGCAGCTTTCGGCCCGGGCTTAACACTGAAGCTTTCTTT; cdr3_aa: CASSFRPGLNTEAFF
d_call: -; clone_size: few; v_call: TRBV12-3/TRBV12-4; j_call: TRBJ2-7; cdr3_nt: TGTGCCAGCAGTTTGATCAGGAACCAAGAGCAGTACTTC; cdr3_aa: CASSLIRNQEQYF
d_call: -; clone_size: many; v_call: TRBV6-1; j_call: TRBJ1-2; cdr3_nt: TGTGCCAGCAGCCCCGGAATCGGACAGAACTATGGCTACACCTTC; cdr3_aa: CASSPGIGQNYGYTF
d_call: TRBD1; clone_size: -; v_call: TRBV6-5; j_call: TRBJ2-3; cdr3_nt: TGTGCCAGCAGTTACGCCAGGACAGGGGGAGGATATACGCAGTATTTT; cdr3_aa: CASSYARTGGGYTQYF
d_call: -; clone_size: -; v_call: TRBV5-1; j_call: TRBJ1-2; cdr3_nt: TGCGCCAGCAGCTTGGAAGGGACAACAAACTATGGCTACACCTTC; cdr3_aa: CASSLEGTTNYGYTF
d_call: -; clone_size: many; v_call: TRBV10-2; j_call: TRBJ2-4; cdr3_nt: TGCGCCAGCAGTGAGACAGCCAAAAACATTCAGTACTTC; cdr3_aa: CASSETAKNIQYF
d_call: -; clone_size: many; v_call: TRBV10-2; j_call: TRBJ2-3; cdr3_nt: TGCGCCAGCAGTGATAGCTCCCTATTCACAGATACGCAGTATTTT; cdr3_aa: CASSDSSLFTDTQYF
d_call: -; clone_size: -; v_call: TRBV5-5; j_call: TRBJ2-2; cdr3_nt: TGTGCCAGCAGCTTGAGGGTGACGAACACCGGGGAGCTGTTTTTT; cdr3_aa: CASSLRVTNTGELFF
d_call: -; clone_size: few; v_call: TRBV28; j_call: TRBJ2-7; cdr3_nt: TGTGCCTCCACCCGTGCCTACGAGCAGTACTTC; cdr3_aa: CASTRAYEQYF
d_call: TRBD1; clone_size: -; v_call: TRBV7-2; j_call: TRBJ1-6; cdr3_nt: TGTGCCAGCAGCCCGACAGGGAGTAACTCCTATAATTCACCCCTCCACTTT; cdr3_aa: CASSPTGSNSYNSPLHF
d_call: TRBD1; clone_size: -; v_call: TRBV9; j_call: TRBJ1-3; cdr3_nt: TGTGCCAGCAGTAGACAGGGGGCACGAAACACCATATATTTT; cdr3_aa: CASSRQGARNTIYF
d_call: -; clone_size: many; v_call: TRBV28; j_call: TRBJ1-1; cdr3_nt: TGTGCCAGCAGGACAGGCAGTACTTGGGTACAGACTGAAGCTTTCTTT; cdr3_aa: CASRTGSTWVQTEAFF
d_call: -; clone_size: few; v_call: TRBV27; j_call: TRBJ2-7; cdr3_nt: TGTGCCAGCAGGGAGGGCGGGCACAACCTCTACGAGCAGTACTTC; cdr3_aa: CASREGGHNLYEQYF
d_call: -; clone_size: many; v_call: TRBV30; j_call: TRBJ2-5; cdr3_nt: TGTGCCTGGAGTGGAGTGTCCCAAGAGACCCAGTACTTC; cdr3_aa: CAWSGVSQETQYF
d_call: -; clone_size: few; v_call: TRBV20-1; j_call: TRBJ1-1; cdr3_nt: TGCAGTGCTAGAGATCCCACTCGGCAGGGGATTCTGTCTTTCTTT; cdr3_aa: CSARDPTRQGILSFF